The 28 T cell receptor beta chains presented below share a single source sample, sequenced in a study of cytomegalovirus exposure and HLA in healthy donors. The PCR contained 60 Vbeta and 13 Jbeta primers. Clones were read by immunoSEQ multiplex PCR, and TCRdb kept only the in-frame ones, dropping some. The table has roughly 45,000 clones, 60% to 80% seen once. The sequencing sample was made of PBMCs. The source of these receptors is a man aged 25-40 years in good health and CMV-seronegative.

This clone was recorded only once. The CDR3 DNA reads TGTGCCAGCCAGGCCCCGGCCCTCAATCAGCCCCAGCATTTT. It encodes CASQAPALNQPQHF. The genes are TRBV28 and TRBJ1-5; no reliable D call. The CDR3 extends over 14 amino acids. The V gene's germline CDR1 is MDHEN and CDR2 SYDVKM. With 8 bases removed from V and 3 bases from J, the gap between germline ends came to 14 bases.

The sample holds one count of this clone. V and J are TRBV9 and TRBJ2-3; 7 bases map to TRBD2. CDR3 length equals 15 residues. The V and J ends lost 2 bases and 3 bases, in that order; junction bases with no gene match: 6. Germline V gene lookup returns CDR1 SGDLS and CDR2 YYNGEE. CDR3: CASSVLELATDTQYF. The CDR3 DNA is TGTGCCAGCAGCGTTCTGGAACTAGCGACAGATACGCAGTATTTT.

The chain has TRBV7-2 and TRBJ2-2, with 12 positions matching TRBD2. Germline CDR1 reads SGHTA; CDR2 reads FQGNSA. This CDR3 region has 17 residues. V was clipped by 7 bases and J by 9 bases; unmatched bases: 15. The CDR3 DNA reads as TGTGCCAGCATCAATGAGACTAGCGGGAGAATTAGACGGGAGCTGTTTTTT. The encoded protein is CASINETSGRIRRELFF.

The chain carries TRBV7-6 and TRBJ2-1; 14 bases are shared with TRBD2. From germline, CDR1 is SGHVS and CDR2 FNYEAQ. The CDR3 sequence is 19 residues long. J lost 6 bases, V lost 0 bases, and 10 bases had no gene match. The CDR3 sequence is CASSLAAGTSGSPVNEQFF. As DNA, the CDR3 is TGTGCCAGCAGCTTAGCTGCCGGGACTAGCGGGAGTCCCGTCAATGAGCAGTTCTTC.

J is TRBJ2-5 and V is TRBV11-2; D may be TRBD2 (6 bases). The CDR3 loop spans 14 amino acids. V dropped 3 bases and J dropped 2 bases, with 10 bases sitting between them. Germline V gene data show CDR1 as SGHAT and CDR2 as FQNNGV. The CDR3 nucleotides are TGTGCCAGCAGCTTGACTAGAGATCAAGAGACCCAGTACTTC. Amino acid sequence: CASSLTRDQETQYF.

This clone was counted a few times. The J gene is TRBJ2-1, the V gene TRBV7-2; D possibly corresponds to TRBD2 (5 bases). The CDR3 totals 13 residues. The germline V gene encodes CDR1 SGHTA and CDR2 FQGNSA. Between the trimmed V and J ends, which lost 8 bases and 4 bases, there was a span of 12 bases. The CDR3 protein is CASGPRGYNEQFF. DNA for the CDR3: TGTGCCAGCGGACCCCGGGGTTACAATGAGCAGTTCTTC.

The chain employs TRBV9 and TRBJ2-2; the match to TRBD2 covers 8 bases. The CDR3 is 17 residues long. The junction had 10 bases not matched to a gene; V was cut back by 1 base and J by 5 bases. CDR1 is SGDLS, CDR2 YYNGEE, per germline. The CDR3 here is CASSVLAGGDKTGELFF. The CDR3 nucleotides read TGTGCCAGCAGCGTACTAGCGGGCGGAGATAAAACCGGGGAGCTGTTTTTT. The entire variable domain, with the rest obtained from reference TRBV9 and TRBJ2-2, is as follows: DSGVTQTPKHLITATGQRVTLRCSPRSGDLSVYWYQQSLDQGLQFLIQYYNGEERAKGNILERFSAQQFPDLHSELNLSSLELGDSALYFCASSVLAGGDKTGELFFGEGSRLTVL.

As DNA, the CDR3 is TGTGCCATATCTAGCGCCGGGGCCAAAAACATTCAGTACTTC. Amino acids: CAISSAGAKNIQYF. The rearrangement uses TRBV6-5 and TRBJ2-4; D might be TRBD2 (6 bases). V was clipped by 10 bases and J by 1 base, with 14 bases between them. The CDR3 sequence is 14 residues long. Germline V gives CDR1 MNHEY, CDR2 SVGAGI.

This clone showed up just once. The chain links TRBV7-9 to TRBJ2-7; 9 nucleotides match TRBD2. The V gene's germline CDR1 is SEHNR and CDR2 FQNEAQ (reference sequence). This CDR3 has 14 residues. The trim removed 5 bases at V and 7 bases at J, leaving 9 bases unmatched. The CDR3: CASSRSGSTGEQYF. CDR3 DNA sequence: TGTGCCAGCAGCCGTAGCGGGAGCACAGGGGAGCAGTACTTC.

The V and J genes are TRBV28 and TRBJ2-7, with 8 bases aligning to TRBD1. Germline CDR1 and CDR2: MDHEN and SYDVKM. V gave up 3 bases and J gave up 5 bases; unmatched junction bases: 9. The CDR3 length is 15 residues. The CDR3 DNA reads TGTGCCAGCAGTTTCCGTGGGGCAGGGGGCGACGAGCAGTACTTC. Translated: CASSFRGAGGDEQYF. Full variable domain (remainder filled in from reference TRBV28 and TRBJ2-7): DVKVTQSSRYLVKRTGEKVFLECVQDMDHENMFWYRQDPGLGLRLIYFSYDVKMKEKGDIPEGYSVSREKKERFSLILESASTNQTSMYLCASSFRGAGGDEQYFGPGTRLTVT.

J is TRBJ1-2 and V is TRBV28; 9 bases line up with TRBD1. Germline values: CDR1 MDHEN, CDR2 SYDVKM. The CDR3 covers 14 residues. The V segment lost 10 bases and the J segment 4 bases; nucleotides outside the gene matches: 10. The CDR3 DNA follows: TGTGCCACCTTGGAACAGGGGGCCTTCTATGGCTACACCTTC. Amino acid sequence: CATLEQGAFYGYTF.

DNA of the CDR3: TGTGCCAGTAGTATCGCCCCTCGGGGGGGCACAAGGGGCTACACCTTC. Protein product: CASSIAPRGGTRGYTF. The chain employs TRBV19 and TRBJ1-2; maybe TRBD1 (6 bases). V lost 3 bases and J lost 8, with 22 bases in between. CDR1 LNHDA and CDR2 SQIVND come from the germline V gene (reference sequence). The CDR3 contains 16 residues. The complete variable domain, with remaining parts taken from reference TRBV19 and TRBJ1-2, reads DGGITQSPKYLFRKEGQNVTLSCEQNLNHDAMYWYRQDPGQGLRLIYYSQIVNDFQKGDIAEGYSVSREKKESFPLTVTSAQKNPTAFYLCASSIAPRGGTRGYTFGSGTRLTVV.

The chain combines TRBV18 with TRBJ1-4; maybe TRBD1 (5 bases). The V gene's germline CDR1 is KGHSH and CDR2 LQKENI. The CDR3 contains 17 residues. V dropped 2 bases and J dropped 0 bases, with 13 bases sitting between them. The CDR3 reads CASSPGWGVATNEKLFF. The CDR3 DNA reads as TGTGCCAGCTCACCAGGGTGGGGCGTTGCAACTAATGAAAAACTGTTTTTT.

The CDR3: CASTRRGEKLFF. The CDR3 DNA sequence: TGTGCCAGTACTCGGCGGGGTGAAAAACTGTTTTTT. The chain is built from TRBV19 and TRBJ1-4; D remains unclear. The CDR3 has 12 amino acids. From germline, CDR1 is LNHDA and CDR2 SQIVND (reference sequence). Trimming shortened V by 7 bases and J by 7 bases, and 10 bases separated the two germline ends.

The CDR3 sequence is CASSEVRALNIQYF. Here the CDR3 DNA reads TGTGCCAGCAGTGAAGTCAGGGCCCTGAACATTCAGTACTTC. This sequence joins TRBV6-1 and TRBJ2-4; D is possibly TRBD1 (5 bases). Deletions cut 1 base from V and 7 bases from J, with 11 bases between. CDR1 and CDR2 (germline): MNHNS, SASEGT. There are 14 residues in the CDR3.

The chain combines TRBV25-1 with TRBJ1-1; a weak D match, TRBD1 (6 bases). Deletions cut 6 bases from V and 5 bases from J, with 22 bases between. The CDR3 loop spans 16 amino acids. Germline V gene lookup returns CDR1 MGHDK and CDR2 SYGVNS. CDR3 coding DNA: TGTGCCAGCAGCGTATCAGGCAGGGGAAGAGGGACTGAAGCTTTCTTT. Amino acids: CASSVSGRGRGTEAFF.

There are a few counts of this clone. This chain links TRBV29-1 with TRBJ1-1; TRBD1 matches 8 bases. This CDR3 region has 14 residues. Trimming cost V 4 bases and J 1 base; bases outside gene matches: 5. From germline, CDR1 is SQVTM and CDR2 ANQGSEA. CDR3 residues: CSVGQGLRNTEAFF. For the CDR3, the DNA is TGCAGCGTTGGACAGGGGCTTCGGAACACTGAAGCTTTCTTT.

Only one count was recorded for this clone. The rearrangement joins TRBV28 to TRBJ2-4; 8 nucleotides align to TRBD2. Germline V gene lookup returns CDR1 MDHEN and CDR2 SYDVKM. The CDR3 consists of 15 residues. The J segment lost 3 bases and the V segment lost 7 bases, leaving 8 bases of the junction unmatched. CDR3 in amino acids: CASTSGSFVKNIQYF. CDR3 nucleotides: TGTGCCAGCACCAGCGGGAGCTTCGTCAAAAACATTCAGTACTTC.

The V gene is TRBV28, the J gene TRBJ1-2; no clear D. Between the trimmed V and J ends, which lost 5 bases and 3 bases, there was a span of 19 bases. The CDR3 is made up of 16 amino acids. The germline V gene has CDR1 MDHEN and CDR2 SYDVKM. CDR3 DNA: TGTGCCAGCAGTCCAACCTCCATCACTTTCGACTATGGCTACACCTTC. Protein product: CASSPTSITFDYGYTF.

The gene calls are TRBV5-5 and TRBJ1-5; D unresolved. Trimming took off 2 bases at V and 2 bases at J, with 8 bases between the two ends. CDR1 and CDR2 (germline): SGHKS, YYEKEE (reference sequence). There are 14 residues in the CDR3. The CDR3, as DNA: TGTGCCAGCAGCTTCTACCTGGGCAATCAGCCCCAGCATTTT. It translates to CASSFYLGNQPQHF. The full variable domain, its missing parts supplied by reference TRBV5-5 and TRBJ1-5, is DAGVTQSPTHLIKTRGQQVTLRCSPISGHKSVSWYQQVLGQGPQFIFQYYEKEERGRGNFPDRFSARQFPNYSSELNVNALLLGDSALYLCASSFYLGNQPQHFGDGTRLSIL.

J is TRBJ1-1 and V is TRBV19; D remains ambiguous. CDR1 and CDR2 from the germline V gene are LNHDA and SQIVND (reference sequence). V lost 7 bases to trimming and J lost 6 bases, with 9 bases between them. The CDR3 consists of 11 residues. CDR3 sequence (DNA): TGTGCCAGTAAGGCGGTATCTGAAGCTTTCTTT. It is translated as CASKAVSEAFF.

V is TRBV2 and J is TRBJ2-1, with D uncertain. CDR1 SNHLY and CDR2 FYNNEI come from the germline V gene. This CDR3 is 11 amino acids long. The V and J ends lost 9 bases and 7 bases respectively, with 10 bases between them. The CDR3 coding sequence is TGTGCCAGTGGAGAGGAGAATGAGCAGTTCTTC. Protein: CASGEENEQFF.

The CDR3 bases are TGTGCCAGTAAGACCCCGGGACAGGGATCGACCTATGGCTACACCTTC. This codes for CASKTPGQGSTYGYTF. V is TRBV19 and J is TRBJ1-2; 9 bases align to TRBD1. The CDR3 covers 16 residues. Germline CDR1 LNHDA, CDR2 SQIVND (reference sequence). J lost 4 bases, V lost 7 bases, and 13 bases had no gene match. The full variable domain, with the rest looked up from reference TRBV19 and TRBJ1-2, is DGGITQSPKYLFRKEGQNVTLSCEQNLNHDAMYWYRQDPGQGLRLIYYSQIVNDFQKGDIAEGYSVSREKKESFPLTVTSAQKNPTAFYLCASKTPGQGSTYGYTFGSGTRLTVV.

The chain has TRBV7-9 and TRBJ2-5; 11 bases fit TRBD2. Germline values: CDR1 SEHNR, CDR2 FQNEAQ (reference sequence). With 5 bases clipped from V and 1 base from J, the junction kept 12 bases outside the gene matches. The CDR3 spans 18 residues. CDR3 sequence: CASSPSSLAGGSQETQYF. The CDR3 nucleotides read TGTGCCAGCAGCCCGAGCAGTCTAGCGGGAGGTTCCCAAGAGACCCAGTACTTC.

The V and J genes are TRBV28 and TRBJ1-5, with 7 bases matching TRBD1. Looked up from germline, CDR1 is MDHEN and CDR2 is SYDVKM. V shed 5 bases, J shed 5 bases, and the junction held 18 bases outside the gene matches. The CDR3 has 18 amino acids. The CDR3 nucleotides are TGTGCCAGCAGTCCTCCAGCGCGGGGACAGCCTATCTATCAGCCCCAGCATTTT. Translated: CASSPPARGQPIYQPQHF.

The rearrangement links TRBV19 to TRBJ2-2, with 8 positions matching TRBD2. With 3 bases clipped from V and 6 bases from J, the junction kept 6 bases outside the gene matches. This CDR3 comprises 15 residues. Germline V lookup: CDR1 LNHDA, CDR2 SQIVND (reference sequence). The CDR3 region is CASSMKAGAAGELFF. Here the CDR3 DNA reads TGTGCCAGTAGTATGAAAGCGGGAGCGGCCGGGGAGCTGTTTTTT.

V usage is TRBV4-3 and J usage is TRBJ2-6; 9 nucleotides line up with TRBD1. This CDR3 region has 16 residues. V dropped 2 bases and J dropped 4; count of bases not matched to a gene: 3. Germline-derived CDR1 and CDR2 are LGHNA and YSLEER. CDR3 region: CASSQRDRAGANVLTF. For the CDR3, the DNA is TGCGCCAGCAGCCAACGGGACAGGGCCGGGGCCAACGTCCTGACTTTC.

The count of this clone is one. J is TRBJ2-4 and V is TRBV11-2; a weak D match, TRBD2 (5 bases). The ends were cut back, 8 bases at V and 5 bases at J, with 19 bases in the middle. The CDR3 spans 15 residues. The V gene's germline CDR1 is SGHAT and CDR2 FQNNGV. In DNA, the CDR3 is TGTGCCAGCGCCTATGGCCCGGGAAGGCAAAACATTCAGTACTTC. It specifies CASAYGPGRQNIQYF. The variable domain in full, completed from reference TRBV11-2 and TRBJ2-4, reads EAGVAQSPRYKIIEKRQSVAFWCNPISGHATLYWYQQILGQGPKLLIQFQNNGVVDDSQLPKDRFSAERLKGVDSTLKIQPAKLEDSAVYLCASAYGPGRQNIQYFGAGTRLSVL.